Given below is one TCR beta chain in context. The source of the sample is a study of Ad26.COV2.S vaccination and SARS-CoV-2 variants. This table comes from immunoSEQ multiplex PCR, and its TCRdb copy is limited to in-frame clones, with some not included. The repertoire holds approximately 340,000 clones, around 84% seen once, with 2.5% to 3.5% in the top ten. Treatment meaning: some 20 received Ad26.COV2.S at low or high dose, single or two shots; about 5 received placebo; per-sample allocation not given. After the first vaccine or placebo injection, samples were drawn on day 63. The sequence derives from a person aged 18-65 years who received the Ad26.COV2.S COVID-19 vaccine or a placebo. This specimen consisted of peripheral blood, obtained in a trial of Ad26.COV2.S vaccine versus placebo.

The CDR3 here is CASSLDRVNQPQHF. CDR3 in DNA: TGTGCCAGCAGCTTGGACAGGGTCAATCAGCCCCAGCATTTT. The chain joins TRBV5-5 to TRBJ1-5, with D tentatively TRBD1 (6 bases). Germline V lookup: CDR1 SGHKS, CDR2 YYEKEE (reference sequence). CDR3 length: 14 residues. V was cut by 0 bases and J by 3 bases, with 7 bases left in between.